The clone carrying this T cell receptor (beta chain) was seen more than once but under ten times. As part of library construction, unique molecular identifiers were attached to individual cDNA molecules. TCRdb processed the 5' RACE reads anew with MiXCR; each CDR3 protein has one entry. The sample contains 80,000 to 100,000 distinct CDR3 sequences, about 14% of which appear only once. These data are taken from a study of early T cells in non-severe SARS-CoV-2 infection. Looking at the study overall: The chains were unpaired, and the sequenced material was bulk RNA from unsorted whole blood.

V shed 1 base, J shed 0 bases, and the junction held 9 bases outside the gene matches. Germline loops: CDR1 LGHNA, CDR2 YSLEER. This CDR3 contains 18 residues. Sequencing used whole blood. The sequence was obtained from an adult who was a healthcare worker with PCR-confirmed SARS-CoV-2 infection or an uninfected control (not recorded which). The rearrangement uses TRBV4-3 and TRBJ2-4; 7 bases are shared with TRBD1. CDR3 nucleotides: TGCGCCAGCAGCCAAGGGGACAGACCCTACTTAGCCAAAAACATTCAGTACTTC. Protein sequence: CASSQGDRPYLAKNIQYF.